Following are 10 T cell receptor beta chains from one sample sequenced in a study of shared clonotypes between healthy human individuals (dated by TCRdb to 2019 to 2021). Library preparation was by the immunoSEQ multiplex PCR assay. The table comes from immuneACCESS by way of TCRdb, which keeps in-frame sequences with V and J called. Part of the clones is missing from these tables; in studies checked, under half for an unresolved V gene and the rest for unknown reasons. This sample has over a million clones in its table, and around 97% of those were observed once. Of the sample, approximately 1.1% falls within the top ten clones. Sequencing was carried out using naive CD4+ T cells sorted from blood. The cell subset or site label on this specimen signifies: CD45RA+ positively selected. The receptor set was obtained from a man between 25 and 39 years old in good health.

This clone appeared once. The CDR3 DNA reads as TGTGCCAGCAGCTCGATGGGACAGGGGGCATGGTTGACGCAGTTCTTC. It yields the protein CASSSMGQGAWLTQFF. The chain links TRBV5-8 to TRBJ2-1; 12 bases line up with TRBD1. This CDR3 spans 16 amino acids. The germline V gene encodes CDR1 SGHTS and CDR2 YDEGEE. Losses at the gene ends were 3 bases for V and 12 bases for J; bases not matched to a gene: 13.

This clone was detected only once. The chain has TRBV4-2 and TRBJ1-2; D is perhaps TRBD1 (6 bases). The CDR3 runs to 18 residues. The germline V gene has CDR1 LGHNA and CDR2 YNFKEQ. Trimming shortened V by 0 bases and J by 0 bases, and 17 bases separated the two germline ends. The CDR3 is CASSQERFGTPTNYGYTF. CDR3 bases: TGTGCCAGCAGCCAAGAGCGGTTCGGGACACCTACTAACTATGGCTACACCTTC.

This chain joins TRBV9 and TRBJ2-7, with TRBD1 identical over 9 bases. J gave up 6 bases and V 4 bases, and 8 bases lay outside the gene matches. CDR1 and CDR2 from the germline V gene are SGDLS and YYNGEE. This CDR3 is 14 amino acids long. The CDR3 DNA reads TGTGCCAGCAGCTTCCGACAGGGGGGGAGCGAGCAGTACTTC. Its translation is CASSFRQGGSEQYF.

The chain combines TRBV5-4 with TRBJ2-1; D is possibly TRBD1 (5 bases). The germline gives CDR1 SGHNT, CDR2 YYREEE (reference sequence). V was trimmed by 6 bases and J by 5 bases, leaving 18 bases between them. The CDR3 sequence is 15 residues long. The CDR3 DNA reads as TGTGCCAGCAACAAGCCCGACAGATTTCACAATGAGCAGTTCTTC. Encoded protein: CASNKPDRFHNEQFF.

V and J are TRBV19 and TRBJ2-4, with TRBD1 matching 9 bases. Per the germline V gene, CDR1 is LNHDA and CDR2 is SQIVND (reference sequence). J lost 8 bases, V lost 1 base, and 9 bases had no gene match. The CDR3 loop spans 16 amino acids. The CDR3 protein is CASSIGSGTGYDIQYF. In DNA form, the CDR3 reads TGTGCCAGTAGTATAGGGTCCGGGACAGGGTACGACATTCAGTACTTC.

The chain couples TRBV9 to TRBJ1-2; D call uncertain. V dropped 0 bases and J dropped 10 bases, with 10 bases sitting between them. CDR3 length: 12 residues. Germline V gene sequence: CDR1 SGDLS, CDR2 YYNGEE. CDR3 sequence: CASSVGASHYTF. CDR3 nucleotides: TGTGCCAGCAGCGTAGGAGCCAGCCACTACACCTTC.

For this clone: A junction boundary mismatches the germline segment, possibly from a read error. The chain employs TRBV10-3 and TRBJ2-5; D remains unclear. CDR3 size: 12 residues. Germline lookup yields CDR1 ENHRY and CDR2 SYGVKD. Here the CDR3 reads CAISGNQETQYF. In nucleotides, the CDR3 is TGTGCCATAAGTGGCAACCAAGAGACCCAGTACTTC.

This clone was found once. Distinct nucleotide sequences in the sample also encode this CDR3. J is TRBJ1-5 and V is TRBV18; D might be TRBD1 (5 bases). Germline CDR1 is KGHSH and CDR2 is LQKENI. The CDR3 totals 13 residues. Trimming stripped 2 bases from V and 4 bases from J, with 6 bases between. CDR3 in amino acids: CASSPTGNQPQHF. The CDR3 DNA reads as TGTGCCAGCTCACCAACAGGTAATCAGCCCCAGCATTTT.

CDR3 nucleotides: TGTGCCAGCAGCGTAGTGGGGGGGCTCCAGCAGTTCTTC. Encoded protein: CASSVVGGLQQFF. The chain uses TRBV9 and TRBJ2-1; perhaps TRBD2 as D (7 bases). Per the germline V gene, CDR1 is SGDLS and CDR2 is YYNGEE. The V end lost 0 bases, the J end lost 11 bases, and 12 bases lay between the germline ends. The CDR3 runs to 13 residues.

The chain carries TRBV28 and TRBJ2-1, with D perhaps matching TRBD1 or TRBD2 (5 bases each). The CDR3 loop spans 12 amino acids. V lost 4 bases and J 9 bases, leaving 10 bases between the germline ends. The V gene's germline CDR1 is MDHEN and CDR2 SYDVKM. CDR3 region: CASSSRDGEQFF. In DNA, the CDR3 is TGTGCCAGCAGTTCCAGGGACGGTGAGCAGTTCTTC.